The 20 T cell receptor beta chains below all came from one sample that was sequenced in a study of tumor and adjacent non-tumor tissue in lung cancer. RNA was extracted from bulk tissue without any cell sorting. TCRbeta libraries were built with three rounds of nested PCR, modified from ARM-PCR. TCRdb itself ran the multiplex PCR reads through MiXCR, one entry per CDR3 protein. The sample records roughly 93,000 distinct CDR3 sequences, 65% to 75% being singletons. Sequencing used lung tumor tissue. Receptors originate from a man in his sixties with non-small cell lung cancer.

The CDR3 reads CSARDPGIGVYNEQFF. For the CDR3, the DNA is TGCAGTGCTAGAGATCCCGGGATAGGGGTTTACAATGAGCAGTTCTTC. The chain links TRBV20-1 to TRBJ2-1, with D perhaps assigned TRBD1 or TRBD2 (5 bases each). From germline, CDR1 is DFQATT and CDR2 SNEGSKA (reference sequence). There are 16 residues in the CDR3. The V end lost 0 bases, the J end lost 4 bases, and 16 bases lay between the germline ends.

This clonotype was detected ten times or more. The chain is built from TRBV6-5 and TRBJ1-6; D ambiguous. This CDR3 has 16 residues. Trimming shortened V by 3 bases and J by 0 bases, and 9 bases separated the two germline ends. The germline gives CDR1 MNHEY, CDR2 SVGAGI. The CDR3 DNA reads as TGTGCCAGCAGTTATATGTCCGGCTCCTATAATTCACCCCTCCACTTT. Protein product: CASSYMSGSYNSPLHF.

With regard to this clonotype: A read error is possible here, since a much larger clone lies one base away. CDR3 coding DNA: TGTGCCAGCAGAAGGACAGGGAGCGGGAATGAGCAGTTCTTC. Residues: CASRRTGSGNEQFF. The chain combines TRBV28 with TRBJ2-1; 8 positions match TRBD1. V lost 6 bases to trimming and J lost 7 bases; unmatched junction nucleotides: 8. Per the germline V gene, CDR1 is MDHEN and CDR2 is SYDVKM. This CDR3 is built from 14 residues.

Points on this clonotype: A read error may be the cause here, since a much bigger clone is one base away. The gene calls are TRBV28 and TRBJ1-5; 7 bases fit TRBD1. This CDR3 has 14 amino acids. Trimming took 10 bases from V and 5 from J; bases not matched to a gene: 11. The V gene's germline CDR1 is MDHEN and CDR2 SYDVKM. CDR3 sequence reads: CANSPGQRHQPQHF. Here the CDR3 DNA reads TGTGCCAACAGCCCGGGACAGCGGCATCAGCCCCAGCATTTT.

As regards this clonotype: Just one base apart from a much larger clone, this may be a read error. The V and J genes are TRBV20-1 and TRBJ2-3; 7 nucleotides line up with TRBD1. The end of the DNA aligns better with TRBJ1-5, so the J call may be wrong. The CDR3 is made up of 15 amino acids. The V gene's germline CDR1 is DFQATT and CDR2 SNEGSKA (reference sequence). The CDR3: CSASGPGGASDTQHF. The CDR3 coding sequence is TGCAGTGCTAGCGGCCCAGGGGGGGCCTCAGATACGCAGCATTTT.

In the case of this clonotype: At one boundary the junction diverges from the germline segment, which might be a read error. CDR3 amino acids: CTSIHSRLAGGLSGYEQYF. The DNA for the CDR3 is TGTACCAGCATCCACTCGAGGCTAGCGGGAGGGCTATCGGGGTATGAGCAGTACTTC. The V gene is TRBV11-2, the J gene TRBJ2-7, with 12 positions matching TRBD2. Germline V CDR1 and CDR2: SGHAT, FQNNGV. The CDR3 consists of 19 residues.

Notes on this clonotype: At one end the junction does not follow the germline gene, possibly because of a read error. CDR3 residues: CANSLRGSGQPQHF. The CDR3 region has the DNA TGTGCCAACAGCTTAAGGGGCTCGGGGCAGCCCCAGCATTTT. V usage is TRBV5-6 and J usage is TRBJ1-5; a weak D match, TRBD1 (5 bases). The germline CDR1 and CDR2 sequences are SGHDT and YYEEEE. The CDR3 is made up of 14 amino acids. Filled out from reference TRBV5-6 and TRBJ1-5, the complete variable domain reads DAGVTQSPTHLIKTRGQQVTLRCSPKSGHDTVSWYQQALGQGPQFIFQYYEEEERQRGNFPDRFSGHQFPNYSSELNVNALLLGDSALYLCANSLRGSGQPQHFGDGTRLSIL.

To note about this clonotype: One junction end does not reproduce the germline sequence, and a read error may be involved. The CDR3 sequence: CASSSPGGAYEHYF. CDR3 DNA: TGTGCCAGCAGCTCCCCCGGCGGCGCCTACGAGCACTACTTC. J is TRBJ2-7 and V is TRBV11-1, with no clear D. This CDR3 is 14 amino acids long. CDR1 and CDR2 from the germline V gene are SGHAT and FQDESV (reference sequence).

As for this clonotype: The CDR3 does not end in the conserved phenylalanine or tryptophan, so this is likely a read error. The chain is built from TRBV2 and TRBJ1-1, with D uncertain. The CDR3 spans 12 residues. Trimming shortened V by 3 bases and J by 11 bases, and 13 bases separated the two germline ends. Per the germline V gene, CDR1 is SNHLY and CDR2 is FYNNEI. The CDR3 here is CASSEGPMEAFS. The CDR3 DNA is TGTGCCAGCAGTGAGGGCCCGATGGAGGCTTTCTCT.

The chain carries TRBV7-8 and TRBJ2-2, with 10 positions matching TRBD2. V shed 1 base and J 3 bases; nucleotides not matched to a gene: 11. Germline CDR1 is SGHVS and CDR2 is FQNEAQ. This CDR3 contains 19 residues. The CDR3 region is CASSLVYSGRTGDTGELFF. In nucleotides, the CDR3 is TGTGCCAGCAGCTTAGTTTATAGCGGGAGGACCGGGGACACCGGGGAGCTGTTTTTT.

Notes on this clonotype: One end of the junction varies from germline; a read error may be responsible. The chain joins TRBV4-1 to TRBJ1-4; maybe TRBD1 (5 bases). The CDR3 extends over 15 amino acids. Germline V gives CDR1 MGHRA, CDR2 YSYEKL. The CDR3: CTSSDQGRANEKLFF. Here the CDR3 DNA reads TGCACCAGCAGCGATCAGGGAAGGGCTAATGAAAAACTGTTTTTC.

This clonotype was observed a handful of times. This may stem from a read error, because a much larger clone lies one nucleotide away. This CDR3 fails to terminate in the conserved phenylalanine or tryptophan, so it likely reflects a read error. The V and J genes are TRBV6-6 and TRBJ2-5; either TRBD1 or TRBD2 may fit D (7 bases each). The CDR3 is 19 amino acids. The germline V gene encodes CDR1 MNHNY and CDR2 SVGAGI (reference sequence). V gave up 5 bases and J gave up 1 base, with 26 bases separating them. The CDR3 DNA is TGTGCCAGCAGTCCAGGGGGAGGGCGGCTAGCGGAACTCCAAGAGACCCAGTACTTA. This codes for CASSPGGGRLAELQETQYL.

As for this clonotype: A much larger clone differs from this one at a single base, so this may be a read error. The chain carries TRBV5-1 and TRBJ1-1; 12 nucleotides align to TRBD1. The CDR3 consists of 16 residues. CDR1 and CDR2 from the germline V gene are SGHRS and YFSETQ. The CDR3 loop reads CASSRDPGQGASEALF. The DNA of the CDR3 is TGCGCCAGCAGCCGCGATCCGGGACAGGGGGCCTCTGAAGCTTTATTT. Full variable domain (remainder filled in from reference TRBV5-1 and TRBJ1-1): KAGVTQTPRYLIKTRGQQVTLSCSPISGHRSVSWYQQTPGQGLQFLFEYFSETQRNKGNFPGRFSGRQFSNSRSEMNVSTLELGDSALYLCASSRDPGQGASEALFGQGTRLTVV.

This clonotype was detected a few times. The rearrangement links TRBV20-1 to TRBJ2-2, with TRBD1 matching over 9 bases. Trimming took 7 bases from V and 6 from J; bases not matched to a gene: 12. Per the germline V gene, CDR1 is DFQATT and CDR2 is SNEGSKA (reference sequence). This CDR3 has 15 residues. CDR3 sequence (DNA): TGCAGTGTCCCGGGACAGGGATCTTCCGCCGGGGAGCTGTTTTTT. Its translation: CSVPGQGSSAGELFF.

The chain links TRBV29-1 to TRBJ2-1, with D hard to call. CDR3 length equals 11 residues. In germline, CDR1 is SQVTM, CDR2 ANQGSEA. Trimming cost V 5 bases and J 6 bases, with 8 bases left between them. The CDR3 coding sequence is TGCAGCGTTACTGTCATCAATGAGCAGTTCTTC. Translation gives CSVTVINEQFF.

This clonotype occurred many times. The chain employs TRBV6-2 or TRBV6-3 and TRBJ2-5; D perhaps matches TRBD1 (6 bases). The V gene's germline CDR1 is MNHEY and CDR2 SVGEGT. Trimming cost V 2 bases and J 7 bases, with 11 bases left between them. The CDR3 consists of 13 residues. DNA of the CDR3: TGTGCCAGCAGTTACGGGGTACAGGGGACCCAGTACTTC. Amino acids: CASSYGVQGTQYF.

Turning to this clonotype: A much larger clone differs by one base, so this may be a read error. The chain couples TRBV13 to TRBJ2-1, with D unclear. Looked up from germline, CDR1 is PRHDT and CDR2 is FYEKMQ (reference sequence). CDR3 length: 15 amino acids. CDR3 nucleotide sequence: TGTGTCAGCAGCTTAGGCCAGCCTAGATACAATGAGCAGTTCTTC. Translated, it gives CVSSLGQPRYNEQFF.

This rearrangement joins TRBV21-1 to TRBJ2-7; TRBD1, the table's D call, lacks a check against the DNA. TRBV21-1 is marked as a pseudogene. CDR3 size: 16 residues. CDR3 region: CVSSEEVRSPYNEQYF. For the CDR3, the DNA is TGTGTCAGCAGCGAAGAGGTCCGGAGCCCCTACAACGAGCAGTACTTC.

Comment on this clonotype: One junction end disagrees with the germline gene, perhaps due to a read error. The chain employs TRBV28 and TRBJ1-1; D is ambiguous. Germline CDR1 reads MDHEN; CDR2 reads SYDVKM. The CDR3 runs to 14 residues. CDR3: CARSSSPLNTEAIF. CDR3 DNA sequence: TGTGCCAGAAGCTCAAGTCCCCTGAACACTGAAGCTATCTTT.

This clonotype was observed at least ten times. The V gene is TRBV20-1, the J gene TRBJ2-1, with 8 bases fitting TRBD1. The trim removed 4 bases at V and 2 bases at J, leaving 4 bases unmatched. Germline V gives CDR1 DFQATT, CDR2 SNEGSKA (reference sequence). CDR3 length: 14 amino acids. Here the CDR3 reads CSATRQGPYNEQFF. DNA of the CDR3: TGCAGTGCTACAAGACAGGGGCCCTACAATGAGCAGTTCTTC.